Below are 32 T cell receptor beta chains sequenced from a single sample in a study of regulatory T cells in long-lasting Graves disease. CDR3-region Arm-PCR and iRepertoire HTBI primers produced the TCR beta libraries. From the multiplex PCR reads, TCRdb called clonotypes with MiXCR, one entry per CDR3 protein. In the table there are 450,000 to 650,000 distinct CDR3 sequences, about 16% of which are singletons. The time point denotes: newly diagnosed GD, antithyroid drugs for less than 3 months. Researchers made the TCR library from RNA that was extracted from PBMCs. These data also formed part of another study, on T cells in Graves' hyperthyroidism and ophthalmopathy.

Specimen: peripheral blood mononuclear cells (PBMCs), collected at new diagnosis, from a patient treated with antithyroid drugs. These TCRs come from a woman aged 40 to 65 with Graves disease.

The sample holds many counts of this clonotype. The chain carries TRBV3-1 and TRBJ2-1; D possibly matches TRBD1 or TRBD2 (5 bases each). CDR3 size: 15 residues. CDR1 and CDR2 (germline): LGHDT, YNNKEL (reference sequence). Between the trimmed V and J ends, which lost 1 base and 4 bases, there was a span of 11 bases. For the CDR3, the DNA is TGTGCCAGCAGCCAAGCGAGGGGCCGGTACAATGAGCAGTTCTTC. The encoded protein is CASSQARGRYNEQFF.

There are many counts of this clonotype. The chain has TRBV6-2 or TRBV6-3 and TRBJ2-7; D assignment may be TRBD1 or TRBD2 (5 bases each). The CDR3 is 15 amino acids. Trimming shortened V by 0 bases and J by 2 bases, and 11 bases separated the two germline ends. Germline V gives CDR1 MNHEY, CDR2 SVGEGT. In DNA form, the CDR3 reads TGTGCCAGCAGTTACTCCGGGACGCTCACCTACGAGCAGTACTTC. Its protein product is CASSYSGTLTYEQYF.

This clonotype was picked up a small number of times. J is TRBJ1-1 and V is TRBV6-2 or TRBV6-3, with D perhaps matching TRBD1 (5 bases). Germline V gives CDR1 MNHEY, CDR2 SVGEGT. With 2 bases removed from V and 1 base from J, the gap between germline ends came to 17 bases. The CDR3 loop spans 17 amino acids. CDR3 in amino acids: CASSYLPMGTSNTEAFF. The DNA of the CDR3 is TGTGCCAGCAGTTACCTCCCAATGGGGACGTCGAACACTGAAGCTTTCTTT.

The chain joins TRBV19 to TRBJ1-1; no firm D call. The ends were cut back, 1 base at V and 4 bases at J, with 13 bases in the middle. The CDR3 length is 15 residues. The V gene's germline CDR1 is LNHDA and CDR2 SQIVND (reference sequence). CDR3 sequence (DNA): TGTGCCAGTAGTATAGGTGGAGGGCTCGGCACTGAAGCTTTCTTT. The encoded protein is CASSIGGGLGTEAFF.

This clonotype was seen a handful of times. This chain connects TRBV10-3 to TRBJ1-6; D possibly corresponds to TRBD1 (5 bases). V gave up 10 bases and J gave up 7 bases, with 20 bases separating them. Germline assignment: CDR1 ENHRY and CDR2 SYGVKD. This CDR3 contains 15 residues. The chain's CDR3 is CATRTTGTENSPLHF. CDR3 nucleotides: TGTGCCACGAGAACTACCGGGACGGAGAATTCACCCCTCCACTTT.

A note on this clonotype: A much more abundant neighbour one base away suggests this may be a read error. V is TRBV12-3 or TRBV12-4 and J is TRBJ1-2; no firm D call. The CDR3 is 15 residues long. The CDR3 loop reads CASSPPGIPVYGNTF. The CDR3 DNA reads TGTGCCAGCTCACCACCGGGTATACCAGTTTATGGCAACACCTTC.

There are a few counts of this clonotype. The chain has TRBV3-1 and TRBJ1-2; D unclear. The V end was cut by 0 bases, the J end by 5 bases, with 16 bases between. Germline V gene lookup returns CDR1 LGHDT and CDR2 YNNKEL (reference sequence). CDR3 size: 16 residues. Here the CDR3 reads CASSQEMVQNRYGYTF. CDR3 DNA: TGTGCCAGCAGCCAAGAGATGGTACAGAACAGATATGGCTACACCTTC.

This clonotype was seen only a few times. The rearrangement links TRBV15 to TRBJ1-2, with D unclear. Germline V gene sequence: CDR1 LNHNV, CDR2 YYDKDF (reference sequence). CDR3 size: 16 residues. Trimming took off 0 bases at V and 1 base at J, with 12 bases between the two ends. The CDR3 reads CATSRDKPQDNYGYTF. In DNA form, the CDR3 reads TGTGCCACCAGCAGAGATAAACCGCAGGATAACTATGGCTACACCTTC.

This clonotype was detected ten times or more. The genes are TRBV27 and TRBJ1-5; D might be TRBD1 (6 bases). The CDR3 is made up of 15 amino acids. V was shortened by 3 bases and J by 3 bases, with 12 bases between the two germline ends. CDR1 MNHEY and CDR2 SMNVEV come from the germline V gene (reference sequence). The CDR3 DNA sequence: TGTGCCAGCAGTTTTACAGGGCCAACCAATCAGCCCCAGCATTTT. Protein product: CASSFTGPTNQPQHF.

J is TRBJ1-2 and V is TRBV5-6, with D hard to call. The V and J ends lost 1 base and 4 bases respectively, with 11 bases between them. The CDR3 covers 14 residues. CDR1 is SGHDT and CDR2 is YYEEEE in the germline V gene. The CDR3 protein is CASSLRDEGYGYTF. The CDR3 bases are TGTGCCAGCAGCTTGAGAGACGAGGGCTATGGCTACACCTTC.

Concerning this clonotype itself: Germline is not matched at one junction end, which may reflect a read error. This chain connects TRBV20-1 to TRBJ2-7, with 7 nucleotides matching TRBD1. The CDR3 covers 15 residues. Germline-derived CDR1 and CDR2 are DFQATT and SNEGSKA (reference sequence). The CDR3 nucleotides are TGCAGTGCTAGTCCCGGGACAGCCCTCTCCTACGAGCGGTACTTC. Residues: CSASPGTALSYERYF.

The gene calls are TRBV7-2 and TRBJ2-1; D gene unclear. This CDR3 is 16 amino acids long. Germline CDR1 is SGHTA and CDR2 is FQGNSA. V gave up 1 base and J gave up 0 bases, with 10 bases separating them. The CDR3 is CASSLGVWSSYNEQFF. The CDR3 coding sequence is TGTGCCAGCAGCTTAGGGGTGTGGAGCTCCTACAATGAGCAGTTCTTC. The entire variable domain, with the rest obtained from reference TRBV7-2 and TRBJ2-1, is as follows: GAGVSQSPSNKVTEKGKDVELRCDPISGHTALYWYRQSLGQGLEFLIYFQGNSAPDKSGLPSDRFSAERTGGSVSTLTIQRTQQEDSAVYLCASSLGVWSSYNEQFFGPGTRLTVL.

In its sample, this clonotype was seen a few times. The chain links TRBV5-1 to TRBJ2-1, with D possibly TRBD2 on 5 matching bases. With the DNA end fitting TRBJ2-5 better, the J assignment may be wrong. Per the germline V gene, CDR1 is SGHRS and CDR2 is YFSETQ. The CDR3 totals 16 residues. The CDR3 loop reads CASSVNRPTRGETQYF. CDR3 nucleotides: TGCGCCAGCTCCGTGAACCGACCCACACGGGGAGAGACCCAGTACTTC.

This clonotype was seen many times. The chain recombines TRBV18 with TRBJ1-1; the match to TRBD1 covers 7 bases. V trimming: 5 bases; J trimming: 0 bases; junction bases outside the gene matches: 3. This CDR3 spans 14 amino acids. Germline values: CDR1 KGHSH, CDR2 LQKENI. The chain's CDR3 is CASSVDRVNTEAFF. The CDR3 nucleotides read TGTGCCAGCTCAGTCGACAGGGTGAACACTGAAGCTTTCTTT.

This clonotype appeared many times. The chain uses TRBV9 and TRBJ1-1, with D perhaps TRBD1 (5 bases). The CDR3 has 14 amino acids. The V and J ends lost 0 bases and 5 bases respectively, with 11 bases between them. Germline loops: CDR1 SGDLS, CDR2 YYNGEE. CDR3 region: CASSVAQGGTEAFF. The CDR3 nucleotides read TGTGCCAGCAGCGTAGCCCAGGGCGGGACTGAAGCTTTCTTT.

V is TRBV18 and J is TRBJ2-2, with TRBD1 matching 9 bases. V gave up 3 bases and J gave up 4 bases; unmatched junction bases: 9. Germline V gene lookup returns CDR1 KGHSH and CDR2 LQKENI. This CDR3 contains 17 residues. The CDR3 DNA follows: TGTGCCAGCTCACCTCCGGGACAGGGCTTTCTCACCGGGGAGCTGTTTTTT. It translates to CASSPPGQGFLTGELFF.

This clonotype occurred many times. This sequence joins TRBV2 and TRBJ2-7, with 9 bases matching TRBD2. Germline CDR1 SNHLY, CDR2 FYNNEI. V shed 6 bases, J shed 2 bases, and the junction held 8 bases outside the gene matches. This CDR3 is 15 amino acids long. CDR3 nucleotide sequence: TGTGCCAGCAGCCTCGTACTAGCGGGTGCCTACGAGCAGTACTTC. Its protein product is CASSLVLAGAYEQYF.

In this sample, this clonotype turned up many times. V is TRBV5-6 and J is TRBJ1-1, with 7 bases fitting TRBD1. Looked up from germline, CDR1 is SGHDT and CDR2 is YYEEEE. CDR3 length: 13 amino acids. Unmatched junction bases numbered 2, after V lost 2 bases and J lost 4 bases. The CDR3 sequence: CASSFRGGTEAFF. The CDR3 bases are TGTGCCAGCAGCTTCAGGGGGGGCACTGAAGCTTTCTTT.

This chain connects TRBV9 to TRBJ1-3; TRBD1 might be the D (6 bases). Germline loops: CDR1 SGDLS, CDR2 YYNGEE. The CDR3 has 17 amino acids. V lost 0 bases and J 3 bases, leaving 16 bases between the germline ends. CDR3: CASSVGVGGALGNTIYF. The CDR3 DNA reads TGTGCCAGCAGCGTAGGGGTGGGGGGGGCGCTTGGAAACACCATATATTTT.

This clonotype was detected many times. The chain is built from TRBV24-1 and TRBJ2-3; D unclear. V lost 9 bases to trimming and J lost 1 base, with 13 bases between them. This CDR3 has 14 residues. CDR1 is KGHDR, CDR2 SFDVKD, per germline. The CDR3: CATSSLLGTDTQYF. CDR3 in DNA: TGTGCCACCTCCTCCCTACTCGGCACAGATACGCAGTATTTT.

The chain combines TRBV6-9 with TRBJ1-4; TRBD1 agrees at 8 bases. This CDR3 spans 15 amino acids. Germline lookup yields CDR1 MNHGY and CDR2 SVAAGI. V was pared by 4 bases and J by 5 bases, with 6 bases of the junction left unmatched. Here the CDR3 DNA reads TGTGCCAGCAGTTCTCAGGGGGCGGGAAATGAAAAACTGTTTTTT. This encodes CASSSQGAGNEKLFF.

This clonotype occurred many times. V and J are TRBV20-1 and TRBJ2-1; 7 nucleotides match TRBD1. The germline CDR1 and CDR2 sequences are DFQATT and SNEGSKA (reference sequence). The CDR3 runs 16 residues. Trimming at V came to 6 bases and at J to 2 bases, leaving 13 bases not matched to a gene. Here the CDR3 DNA reads TGCAGTGCCCTCTCTAGGGTCGGGACAGCCTACAATGAGCAGTTCTTC. Translation: CSALSRVGTAYNEQFF.

The rearrangement links TRBV3-1 to TRBJ2-2; D unclear. The CDR3 spans 14 residues. The germline CDR1 and CDR2 sequences are LGHDT and YNNKEL (reference sequence). V was pared by 5 bases and J by 2 bases, with 9 bases between. CDR3 in amino acids: CASSSSYNTGELFF. In DNA form, the CDR3 reads TGTGCCAGCAGCTCCTCATATAACACCGGGGAGCTGTTTTTT.

This sequence joins TRBV9 and TRBJ1-6; D gene unclear. V was shortened by 0 bases and J by 8 bases, with 6 bases between the two germline ends. This CDR3 comprises 13 residues. CDR1 is SGDLS, CDR2 YYNGEE, per germline. The DNA of the CDR3 is TGTGCCAGCAGCGTAGTTGCGGATTCACCCCTCCACTTT. Protein product: CASSVVADSPLHF.

This clonotype was counted ten times or more. The genes are TRBV3-1 and TRBJ1-3; D unclear. CDR3 length: 13 residues. With 3 bases removed from V and 6 bases from J, the gap between germline ends came to 9 bases. Germline loops: CDR1 LGHDT, CDR2 YNNKEL (reference sequence). In nucleotides, the CDR3 is TGTGCCAGCAGCCACCGGTCGGAAAACACCATATATTTT. This encodes CASSHRSENTIYF.

This rearrangement joins TRBV10-3 to TRBJ2-2, with D unclear. The CDR3 runs 15 residues. Germline loops: CDR1 ENHRY, CDR2 SYGVKD. V was pared by 3 bases and J by 0 bases, with 8 bases between. The CDR3 DNA follows: TGTGCCATCAGTGACACTCGGCCGAACACCGGGGAGCTGTTTTTT. Protein: CAISDTRPNTGELFF.

This clonotype was counted many times. The chain links TRBV10-3 to TRBJ2-1; weak D call: TRBD1 (6 bases). CDR1 and CDR2 (germline): ENHRY, SYGVKD. V dropped 6 bases and J dropped 5 bases, with 8 bases sitting between them. The CDR3 is 12 amino acids. In DNA form, the CDR3 reads TGTGCCATCAGGGACAGCAACAATGAGCAGTTCTTC. This codes for CAIRDSNNEQFF.

The V and J genes are TRBV9 and TRBJ2-5, with a tentative D call TRBD2 (7 bases). The V and J ends lost 0 bases and 1 base respectively, with 13 bases between them. Germline CDR1 is SGDLS and CDR2 is YYNGEE. The CDR3 is 16 residues long. The CDR3 spells CASSVGVAGAQETQYF. In DNA form, the CDR3 reads TGTGCCAGCAGCGTAGGTGTCGCGGGGGCCCAAGAGACCCAGTACTTC.

This clonotype was observed a few times. This chain's CDR3 is CASSPAGTGRDEQFF. DNA for the CDR3: TGTGCCAGCAGTCCCGCCGGGACAGGGCGGGATGAGCAGTTCTTC. This sequence joins TRBV11-3 and TRBJ2-1; 9 positions agree with TRBD1. CDR3 length: 15 residues. Germline assignment: CDR1 SGHNT and CDR2 YENEEA. V was clipped by 6 bases and J by 8 bases; unmatched bases: 11. The full variable domain, rest sourced from reference TRBV11-3 and TRBJ2-1, is EAGVVQSPRYKIIEKKQPVAFWCNPISGHNTLYWYLQNLGQGPELLIRYENEEAVDDSQLPKDRFSAERLKGVDSTLKIQPAELGDSAVYLCASSPAGTGRDEQFFGPGTRLTVL.

This chain uses TRBV6-1 with TRBJ2-4; 7 nucleotides match TRBD1. J gave up 6 bases and V 6 bases, and 2 bases lay outside the gene matches. This CDR3 contains 12 residues. Per germline, CDR1 MNHNS and CDR2 SASEGT. The CDR3 sequence is CASSRDRNIQYF. The CDR3 coding sequence is TGTGCCAGCAGCCGGGACAGAAACATTCAGTACTTC.

This clonotype was found many times. The rearrangement uses TRBV18 and TRBJ2-4; D may be TRBD2 (7 bases). Trimming took off 2 bases at V and 6 bases at J, with 17 bases between the two ends. In germline, CDR1 is KGHSH, CDR2 LQKENI. There are 16 residues in the CDR3. This CDR3 is CASSPSGGEVGNIQYF. DNA for the CDR3: TGTGCCAGCTCACCATCGGGGGGCGAGGTGGGAAACATTCAGTACTTC.

The chain links TRBV24-1 to TRBJ2-5; 7 bases line up with TRBD1. CDR1 is KGHDR, CDR2 SFDVKD, per germline. Trimming cost V 1 base and J 1 base; bases outside gene matches: 5. The CDR3 is 16 amino acids. The CDR3, as DNA: TGTGCCACCAGTGATTTAACACAGGGGCTCCAAGAGACCCAGTACTTC. As protein: CATSDLTQGLQETQYF.